The clone carrying this T cell receptor (beta chain) was recorded only once. Germline CDR1 and CDR2: MDHEN and SYDVKM. The CDR3 has 15 amino acids. Trimming took 7 bases from V and 4 from J, leaving 17 bases between them. These data come from a study of T cell changes during pregnancy in multiple sclerosis. Libraries were prepared by immunoSEQ multiplex PCR; TCRdb keeps only in-frame clonotypes and omits some of them. The table records over 35,000 clones, roughly 87% of them present only once. This sequence originates from a female donor with multiple sclerosis, enrolled in a pregnancy study. Sequenced here: CD4+ T cells from peripheral blood mononuclear cells, sampled after pregnancy. The V call is TRBV28, the J call TRBJ1-3; D may be TRBD1 (6 bases). The CDR3 is CASTRGGASGNTIYF. In DNA form, the CDR3 reads TGTGCCAGCACCCGTGGGGGGGCGTCGGGAAACACCATATATTTT.